The 18 T cell receptor beta chains in this list originate from one sample, sequenced in a study of OX40 agonist ivuxolimab in advanced cancers. Library method: the immunoSEQ multiplex PCR assay. What TCRdb holds here is the immuneACCESS table cut down to in-frame rearrangements. Part of the clones is not present; checked against another copy, under half of the missing clones reflect an unresolved V gene, and the others are unexplained. The sample profile shows under 100,000 clones; 84% of them were found once. 5.5% of the sample goes to the ten largest clones. Sequenced here: CD4+ or CD8+ T cells sorted from blood, sampled in a trial of the OX40 agonist ivuxolimab. These receptors were collected from an adult with an advanced solid tumor such as melanoma, head and neck, liver or kidney cancer.

The rearrangement links TRBV6-1 to TRBJ2-7; 8 bases fit TRBD1. The CDR3 consists of 15 residues. Germline lookup yields CDR1 MNHNS and CDR2 SASEGT. The J segment lost 3 bases and the V segment lost 2 bases, leaving 6 bases of the junction unmatched. CDR3 coding DNA: TGTGCCAGCAGTGAATGGACAGGGACTTTCTACGAGCAGTACTTC. Its protein product is CASSEWTGTFYEQYF.

The gene calls are TRBV7-6 and TRBJ1-2; D not resolved. The germline gives CDR1 SGHVS, CDR2 FNYEAQ. This CDR3 is 14 amino acids long. Trimming pared 5 bases from V and 7 bases from J, leaving 17 bases between. The CDR3 DNA reads as TGTGCCAGCAGCCCCTGGACGGGCGGAGGTGGCTACACCTTC. This gives the protein CASSPWTGGGGYTF.

The chain is built from TRBV6-1 and TRBJ1-5, with D uncertain. The germline V gene encodes CDR1 MNHNS and CDR2 SASEGT. The CDR3 loop spans 13 amino acids. Trimming took off 6 bases at V and 3 bases at J, with 9 bases between the two ends. CDR3 coding DNA: TGTGCCAGCAGCCGAGAACACAATCAGCCCCAGCATTTT. As protein: CASSREHNQPQHF.

This chain connects TRBV6-1 to TRBJ1-1, with 7 bases fitting TRBD1. The germline V gene encodes CDR1 MNHNS and CDR2 SASEGT. The CDR3 runs to 15 residues. V lost 2 bases, J lost 3 bases, and 6 bases stayed unmatched. DNA of the CDR3: TGTGCCAGCAGTGAATACACAGGGGACGACACTGAAGCTTTCTTT. Protein: CASSEYTGDDTEAFF.

J is TRBJ2-7 and V is TRBV9; perhaps TRBD2 as D (5 bases). Germline V gene sequence: CDR1 SGDLS, CDR2 YYNGEE. The V and J ends lost 4 bases and 1 base respectively, with 9 bases between them. The CDR3 has 13 amino acids. The CDR3 DNA reads as TGTGCCAGCAGCCCCGGGATTTCCTACGAGCAGTACTTC. As protein: CASSPGISYEQYF.

The chain joins TRBV7-2 to TRBJ2-1; possible D gene TRBD1, 5 bases. The CDR3 consists of 13 residues. CDR1 is SGHTA, CDR2 FQGNSA, per germline. Trimming took 1 base from V and 8 from J, leaving 9 bases between them. CDR3 nucleotide sequence: TGTGCCAGCAGCTTAGGACAGTCTGATGAGCAGTTCTTC. Its protein product is CASSLGQSDEQFF.

This clone was seen a single time. The CDR3 here is CSVEDWGGQGTDPYEQYF. The CDR3 region has the DNA TGCAGCGTTGAAGATTGGGGGGGACAGGGGACGGATCCCTACGAGCAGTACTTC. The chain links TRBV29-1 to TRBJ2-7; 10 nucleotides agree with TRBD1. CDR1 and CDR2 (germline): SQVTM, ANQGSEA. The CDR3 contains 18 residues. V was clipped by 0 bases and J by 2 bases; unmatched bases: 13.

The genes are TRBV10-1 and TRBJ2-1, with 11 positions matching TRBD2. Per germline, CDR1 WNHNN and CDR2 SYGVQD (reference sequence). V dropped 0 bases and J dropped 7; count of bases not matched to a gene: 8. The CDR3 is 17 amino acids. CDR3 sequence (DNA): TGCGCCAGCAGTGAGTCCTCCGGTTCTAGCGGGAGGAATGAGCAGTTCTTC. Encoded protein: CASSESSGSSGRNEQFF.

This CDR3 reads CASSLRRGQGDGYTF. The CDR3 DNA is TGTGCCAGCAGCCTCCGGAGGGGGCAGGGGGATGGCTACACCTTC. The chain uses TRBV7-2 and TRBJ1-2, with 7 positions matching TRBD1. V dropped 5 bases and J dropped 6; count of bases not matched to a gene: 12. This CDR3 has 15 residues. CDR1 and CDR2 (germline): SGHTA, FQGNSA.

The CDR3, as DNA: TGCGCCAGCAGCCAAGTTACAGCGGGGGGCACCGGGGAGCTGTTTTTT. Its protein product is CASSQVTAGGTGELFF. The V call is TRBV4-3, the J call TRBJ2-2; TRBD2 agrees at 9 bases. Germline loops: CDR1 LGHNA, CDR2 YSLEER. The ends lost 1 base at V and 4 bases at J; junction bases unmatched: 4. The CDR3 has 16 residues.

This rearrangement joins TRBV27 to TRBJ2-2; 7 nucleotides align to TRBD2. V trimming: 6 bases; J trimming: 1 base; junction bases outside the gene matches: 14. The CDR3 has 18 amino acids. Germline CDR1 reads MNHEY; CDR2 reads SMNVEV (reference sequence). CDR3 protein: CASRLHLGGGGNTGELFF. The CDR3 DNA follows: TGTGCCAGCAGATTGCACCTTGGCGGCGGGGGGAACACCGGGGAGCTGTTTTTT.

This chain connects TRBV6-5 to TRBJ1-1, with D tentatively TRBD1 (6 bases). V dropped 0 bases and J dropped 4 bases, with 12 bases sitting between them. Per germline, CDR1 MNHEY and CDR2 SVGAGI. The CDR3 consists of 15 residues. The CDR3 DNA is TGTGCCAGCAGTTACTCCCTTGGGGGCCGCACTGAAGCTTTCTTT. It specifies CASSYSLGGRTEAFF.

The chain links TRBV2 to TRBJ2-6; D possibly corresponds to TRBD1 (5 bases). V lost 5 bases, J lost 2 bases, and 7 bases lay in between. The CDR3 has 14 residues. The germline V gene encodes CDR1 SNHLY and CDR2 FYNNEI. The CDR3 is CASSPGPGANVLTF. The CDR3 nucleotides read TGTGCCAGCAGTCCAGGGCCTGGGGCCAACGTCCTGACTTTC.

This clone was counted only a few times. The chain uses TRBV5-1 and TRBJ2-7; TRBD1 agrees at 9 bases. The CDR3 runs 15 residues. Looked up from germline, CDR1 is SGHRS and CDR2 is YFSETQ. Germline trimming cut 5 bases from V and 1 base from J; bases unmatched to any gene: 7. CDR3 DNA sequence: TGCGCCAGCAGGCTTAGACAGGGGGTTTCCTACGAGCAGTACTTC. Translated: CASRLRQGVSYEQYF.

The gene calls are TRBV14 and TRBJ2-2, with D maybe TRBD2 (7 bases). Germline-derived CDR1 and CDR2 are SGHDN and FVKESK. Trimming cost V 4 bases and J 5 bases, with 14 bases left between them. The CDR3 has 15 residues. CDR3 amino acids: CASSLSGTRTGELFF. The DNA of the CDR3 is TGTGCCAGCAGCCTAAGCGGGACACGAACCGGGGAGCTGTTTTTT.

The gene calls are TRBV7-6 and TRBJ1-4; D unresolved. V dropped 4 bases and J dropped 10 bases, with 19 bases sitting between them. Germline assignment: CDR1 SGHVS and CDR2 FNYEAQ. The CDR3 is 15 residues long. The DNA for the CDR3 is TGTGCCAGCAGCTCCGGTCCTGGCTCGGACGCAAAACTGTTTTTT. It is translated as CASSSGPGSDAKLFF.

The J gene is TRBJ1-4, the V gene TRBV6-1; D gene ambiguous. The V end was cut by 3 bases, the J end by 5 bases, with 10 bases between. The CDR3 totals 14 residues. Germline CDR1 is MNHNS and CDR2 is SASEGT. CDR3 nucleotide sequence: TGTGCCAGCAGTGACCCCAACGTCAATGAAAAACTGTTTTTT. Protein sequence: CASSDPNVNEKLFF.

This chain joins TRBV6-5 and TRBJ2-7, with no clear D. Germline CDR1 reads MNHEY; CDR2 reads SVGAGI. Trimming removed 0 bases at V and 3 bases at J, with 9 bases between. CDR3 size: 14 residues. CDR3 amino acids: CASSYSNRDYEQYF. The CDR3 region has the DNA TGTGCCAGCAGTTACTCGAACAGAGACTACGAGCAGTACTTC.